This T cell receptor beta chain was sequenced for a study of CD8 T cells in Susac syndrome. Random hexamers were used to reverse transcribe roughly 0.45 to 1 ug of RNA. TCR beta CDR3 was amplified by immunoSEQ covering 54 Vbeta and 13 Jbeta. TCRdb redid the calling of the immunoSEQ multiplex PCR reads with MiXCR, one entry per CDR3 protein. The table lists 150,000 to 250,000 distinct CDR3 sequences, nearly 95% of them singletons. The CDR3 sequence is 13 residues long. Germline V CDR1 and CDR2: GTSNPN, SVGIG (reference sequence). Trimming stripped 1 base from V and 3 bases from J, with 9 bases between. Sequencing targeted TCR beta in T cells from blood (CD8+ and CD4+). The multiple sclerosis controls were treatment-naive patients, and their relapsing-remitting disease was stable or active. TEMRA cells were FACS-enriched, unlike CD8+ and CD4+ T cells, which were negatively isolated.

The source of this sequence is a human donor with multiple sclerosis. J is TRBJ1-2 and V is TRBV30; the D gene is possibly TRBD1 (5 bases). The sequencing input was CD4+ T cells from PBMCs. The CDR3 nucleotides are TGTGCCTGGAGTGCCGGGGCTCACTATGGCTACACCTTC. This gives the protein CAWSAGAHYGYTF.